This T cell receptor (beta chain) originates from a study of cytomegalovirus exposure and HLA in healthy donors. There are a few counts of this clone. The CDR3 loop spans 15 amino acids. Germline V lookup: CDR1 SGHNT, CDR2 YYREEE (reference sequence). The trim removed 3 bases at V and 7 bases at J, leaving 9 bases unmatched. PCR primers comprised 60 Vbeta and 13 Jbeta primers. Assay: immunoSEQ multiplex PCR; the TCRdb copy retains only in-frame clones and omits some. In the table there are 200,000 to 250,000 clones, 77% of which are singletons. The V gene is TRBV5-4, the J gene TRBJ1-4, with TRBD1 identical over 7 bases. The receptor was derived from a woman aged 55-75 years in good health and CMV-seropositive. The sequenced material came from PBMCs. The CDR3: CASSSLGQEGEKLFF. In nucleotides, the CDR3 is TGTGCCAGCAGCTCCCTCGGACAGGAGGGTGAAAAACTGTTTTTT.